This T cell receptor (beta chain) stems from a study of T cells after yellow fever vaccination. Notes on the study in general: The presence of abundant clonotypes contaminating from the bulk population was possible in FACS-sorted repertoires. Most clones from primary vaccination were detected again post-booster (approximately 97% CD4, approximately 90% CD8).

This clonotype was counted a few times. TCRdb re-analysed the 5' RACE reads in MiXCR, keeping a single row per CDR3 protein. The data hold almost 30,000 distinct CDR3 sequences, with 6.3% observed a single time. The V gene's germline CDR1 is SGHRS and CDR2 YFSETQ. This CDR3 has 18 amino acids. With V trimmed by 5 bases and J by 2 bases, 15 bases remained unmatched. Sequences were derived from PBMCs, either bulk or a sorted T-cell subset (CD4+, CD8+, memory, or dextramer-sorted; not recorded which), sampled on the day of the yellow fever booster vaccination. This TCR was recovered from a man younger than 45 who received the YFV17D yellow fever vaccine. The chain couples TRBV5-1 to TRBJ2-2; TRBD1 matches at 7 bases. The CDR3 sequence is CASRQGLWRLANTGELFF. The DNA of the CDR3 is TGCGCCAGCAGACAGGGGCTTTGGCGTCTAGCCAACACCGGGGAGCTGTTTTTT.